Reported below is one T cell receptor beta chain. The source of the sample is a study of blood T cell repertoires in COVID-19. On the study more broadly: COVID-19 samples, acute and convalescent, were from the United States, Italy and Spain.

Unmatched junction bases numbered 7, after V lost 6 bases and J lost 0 bases. Germline loops: CDR1 SGHAT, CDR2 FQNNGV. The CDR3 totals 15 residues. Enrollment of patients from Seattle took place during active infection, with longitudinal follow-up. Source study methods: Amplifying reference gene primers gave estimates of nucleated cell counts. Assay: immunoSEQ multiplex PCR; the TCRdb copy retains only in-frame clones and omits some. V and J calls and clone size come straight from that table; D and trimming were deduced from the DNA. The sample holds 430,000 or so clones; about 90% are singletons and the top ten take 0.8% to 1%.

The sequenced material came from peripheral blood. The J gene is TRBJ2-7, the V gene TRBV11-2; TRBD2 matches 8 bases. The sequence was obtained from a man in his late teens or twenties with COVID-19, enrolled during active disease. The CDR3, as DNA: TGTGCCAGCAGGTTTAGCGGGGCGAGCTCCTACGAGCAGTACTTC. It encodes CASRFSGASSYEQYF.